The rows below give T cell receptor beta chains drawn from one sample of a study of blood T cells in healthy people across ages. In TCRdb, the 5' RACE reads were re-called with MiXCR into one record per CDR3 protein. The sample lists some 710,000 distinct CDR3 sequences, 46% occurring once. The sequenced sample was blood. The source of these receptors is a man older than 75 in good health. Both conserved end residues are part of each CDR3. D genes are given only for firm matches. Only some rows state a clone size, as once, few, many or a class for expanded clones.

>TRBJ2-4|few|TRBV11-1|TRBD2
CASSMGLANIQYF
TGTGCCAGCAGCATGGGACTAGCGAACATTCAGTACTTC
>TRBJ2-3|.|TRBV6-4|TRBD1
CASSDGQGADTQYF
TGTGCCAGCAGTGACGGACAGGGGGCGGATACGCAGTATTTT
>TRBJ2-1|.|TRBV6-2/TRBV6-3|.
CASSDNPYNEQFF
TGTGCCAGCAGTGACAACCCCTACAATGAGCAGTTCTTC
>TRBJ2-7|.|TRBV4-3|.
CASSQESGPSYEQYF
TGCGCCAGCAGCCAAGAATCAGGACCCTCCTACGAGCAGTACTTC
>TRBJ2-3|.|TRBV7-2|.
CASSLAISSTDTQYF
TGTGCCAGCAGCTTAGCTATTAGCTCCACAGATACGCAGTATTTT
>TRBJ1-2|.|TRBV4-1|.
CASSQVVGNYGYTF
TGCGCCAGCAGCCAAGTAGTGGGAAACTATGGCTACACCTTC
>TRBJ2-7|.|TRBV27|.
CASSFPGNEQYF
TGTGCCAGCAGTTTTCCGGGAAACGAGCAGTACTTC
>TRBJ2-7|few|TRBV29-1|TRBD1
CSVTDRTGPYEQYF
TGCAGCGTTACCGACAGGACAGGACCCTACGAGCAGTACTTC
>TRBJ2-3|.|TRBV29-1|TRBD1
CSVRTGVADTQYF
TGCAGCGTGAGGACAGGGGTTGCGGATACGCAGTATTTT
>TRBJ2-1|once|TRBV5-1|.
CASSLVAVACNEQFF
TGCGCCAGCAGCTTGGTGGCGGTTGCCTGCAATGAGCAGTTCTTC
>TRBJ2-5|.|TRBV6-6|.
CASSYSGSGETQYF
TGTGCCAGCAGTTACTCGGGTAGCGGAGAGACCCAGTACTTC
>TRBJ2-4|.|TRBV4-2|.
CASSQVGGRAKNIQYF
TGTGCCAGCAGCCAAGTCGGGGGACGGGCCAAAAACATTCAGTACTTC
>TRBJ1-5|.|TRBV12-3/TRBV12-4|.
CASSVEKDQPQHF
TGTGCCAGCAGTGTAGAGAAGGATCAGCCCCAGCATTTT
>TRBJ2-5|.|TRBV30|.
CAWNGGPYQETQYF
TGTGCCTGGAATGGGGGCCCTTACCAAGAGACCCAGTACTTC
>TRBJ2-7|.|TRBV4-2|TRBD2
CASSQEGTSGGYEQYF
TGTGCCAGCAGCCAAGAGGGGACTAGCGGGGGGTACGAGCAGTACTTC
>TRBJ1-2|many|TRBV12-3/TRBV12-4|.
CASSIDLGGHYGYTF
TGTGCCAGCAGTATCGACTTAGGGGGACACTATGGCTACACCTTC
>TRBJ2-1|.|TRBV19|TRBD2
CASIASGRAPGEQFF
TGTGCCAGTATCGCCAGCGGGAGGGCCCCGGGTGAGCAGTTCTTC
>TRBJ1-2|few|TRBV12-3/TRBV12-4|.
CASSLQGTYYGYTF
TGTGCCAGCAGTCTCCAGGGTACTTACTATGGCTACACCTTC
>TRBJ2-7|.|TRBV25-1|.
CASSHRATYEQYF
TGTGCCAGCAGTCACAGGGCAACCTACGAGCAGTACTTC
>TRBJ2-7|.|TRBV28|TRBD2
CASSRLAGIYEQYF
TGTGCCAGCAGCAGACTAGCGGGAATCTACGAGCAGTACTTC
>TRBJ1-1|.|TRBV20-1|TRBD1
CSAPPRTGWATEAFF
TGCAGTGCTCCCCCCAGGACAGGGTGGGCCACTGAAGCTTTCTTT
>TRBJ1-6|.|TRBV18|.
CASSPGYQDSPLHF
TGTGCCAGCTCCCCAGGATATCAAGATTCACCCCTCCACTTT